This TCR beta chain was recorded in a study of blood T cell repertoires in COVID-19. In the source study's methods: Reference gene primer amplification gave estimated nucleated cell counts. The table came from immunoSEQ multiplex PCR; TCRdb's copy has only in-frame clones and leaves some out. The D gene and trimming were derived from the DNA, and the V and J assignments and clone size from that table. The table lists approximately 150,000 clones, 80% to 90% of them singletons. The CDR3 loop spans 16 amino acids. The germline gives CDR1 SGHDN, CDR2 FVKESK. The germline V and J ends were trimmed by 4 bases and 5 bases, with 20 bases remaining between them.

The chain couples TRBV14 to TRBJ1-1; a possible D gene is TRBD1 (5 bases). The clonotype comes from a woman aged 50 to 60 with active or convalescent COVID-19. Specimen: peripheral blood. This chain's CDR3 is CASSPTHGQGGTEAFF. The CDR3 bases are TGTGCCAGCAGCCCAACCCACGGGCAGGGTGGGACTGAAGCTTTCTTT.